This is a list of T cell receptor beta chains from one sample in a study of cytomegalovirus exposure and HLA in healthy donors. The protocol was immunoSEQ multiplex PCR, while the TCRdb copy is restricted to in-frame clones and leaves out a portion. The table has under 200,000 clones, 65% to 90% seen once; the top ten hold about 2.5%. Sequencing was performed on PBMCs. All receptors derive from a woman in her forties or fifties in good health and CMV-seronegative. Both conserved end residues are part of each CDR3. The D gene is left open where the match is weak. A clone size is listed for some rows: how often the clone was seen (once, few, many), or a class if it is expanded.

v_gene	j_gene	abundance	d_gene	CDR3nt	CDR3aa
TRBV15	TRBJ2-7	once	TRBD2	TGTGCCACCAGCAGGGATGGGCTAGCGGGAGGGCTCGACGGCGAGCAGTACTTC	CATSRDGLAGGLDGEQYF
TRBV5-1	TRBJ1-3	NA	NA	TGCGCCAGCAGCTTGGATGGGGCAGACGGAAACACCATATATTTT	CASSLDGADGNTIYF
TRBV7-2	TRBJ1-5	NA	TRBD1	TGTGCCAGCAGCGTCGGGGACTGGACAGGGTATAGCAATCAGCCCCAGCATTTT	CASSVGDWTGYSNQPQHF
TRBV28	TRBJ2-7	few	NA	TGTGCCAGCAGTTTTGGGGGCGCCCCCCCGTACGAGCAGTACTTC	CASSFGGAPPYEQYF
TRBV28	TRBJ1-5	once	TRBD1	TGTGCCAGCAGTCCAAGGGGACAGGGGGATAATCAGCCCCAGCATTTT	CASSPRGQGDNQPQHF
TRBV18	TRBJ1-1	NA	NA	TGTGCCAGCTCACATAGTCCCTCAGAAGCTTTCTTT	CASSHSPSEAFF
TRBV21-1	TRBJ2-2	NA	NA	TGTGCCAGCAGCAAAAACACCAGGGCCGGGGAGCTGTTTTTT	CASSKNTRAGELFF
TRBV14	TRBJ1-5	NA	NA	TGTGCCAGCAGTCTACAGGGAAATCAGCCCCAGCATTTT	CASSLQGNQPQHF
TRBV6-1	TRBJ1-1	NA	TRBD1	TGTGCCAGCAGTCGAACTACAGGGGACACTGAAGCTTTCTTT	CASSRTTGDTEAFF
TRBV27	TRBJ2-7	NA	TRBD2	TGTGCCAGCAGTATTCGACGGACTAGCGGCTACGAGCAGTACTTC	CASSIRRTSGYEQYF
TRBV5-1	TRBJ1-1	NA	TRBD1	TGCGCCACCAGGCAGGGGACAGATGCTGACACTGAAGCTTTCTTT	CATRQGTDADTEAFF
TRBV28	TRBJ1-2	NA	NA	TGTGCCAGCAGCCCTGGAGGGGGGGGTCTCTATGGCTACACCTTC	CASSPGGGGLYGYTF
TRBV7-9	TRBJ2-7	once	NA	TGTGCCAGCAGCTTAATGGGGGGAAGTTACGAGCAGTACTTC	CASSLMGGSYEQYF
TRBV18	TRBJ2-5	NA	NA	TGTGCCAGCTCACCGGGACGGACAGAAGAGACCCAGTACTTC	CASSPGRTEETQYF